This TCR beta chain was recovered during a study of human T cells and chemical hapten exposure. Germline CDR1 reads MNHEY; CDR2 reads SMNVEV (reference sequence). The CDR3 consists of 15 residues. Trimming shortened V by 7 bases and J by 0 bases, and 14 bases separated the two germline ends. This clonotype has more than one count but fewer than ten. Its antigen is undetermined. Time point: patch test 1, 2 weeks after DPC sensitization. Treatment described: therapeutic diphenylcyclopropenone sensitization with weekly scalp DPC. Every donor had alopecia and was 18 to 70 years old; all were suitable for DPC. Notes on the study in general: After DPC sensitization, TCRs above 1 in 1000 frequency showed no change.

The study's library attached unique molecular identifiers to single cDNA molecules. TCRdb recomputed calls from the RACE reads with MiXCR, one row per CDR3 protein. The sample consists of roughly 70,000 distinct CDR3 sequences, around 30% of them appearing once. The rearrangement links TRBV27 to TRBJ2-3, with D perhaps matching TRBD2 (5 bases). The sequence was obtained from a man aged 35 to 55 with alopecia areata. Some clones in this sample may be carry-over from other donors' samples. The sample consisted of whole blood, taken in connection with sensitization to the hapten diphenylcyclopropenone (DPC). The CDR3 loop reads CASKWSGGSTDTQYF. CDR3 coding DNA: TGTGCCAGCAAGTGGAGCGGAGGTAGCACAGATACGCAGTATTTT.